The source of this TCR beta chain is a study of relationships among human T cell subsets. The CDR3 runs to 16 residues. CDR1 is LGHNA, CDR2 YNFKEQ, per germline. Study results and limitations: Substantial CDR3 sharing among Th1, Th2 and regulatory cells suggested stochastic fate choice. Over 50% of CD8+ cytotoxic sequences were in clones over 100 reads; regulatory and Th2 had few.

As for this clonotype: What it binds is not known.

Th1 cells were collected as flow-through following bead selections for CD25, CD56 and CD294. Magnetic beads coated with subset-specific antibodies isolated the T cell subsets. Semiquantitative ARM-PCR amplified T cell receptor alpha and beta CDR3 regions from mRNA. Tagged nested gene-specific primers were used first, then communal superprimers amplified exponentially. Nested primers were removed by exonuclease before the second PCR round. Each CDR3 protein gets one entry after TCRdb re-called the multiplex PCR reads with MiXCR. Of roughly 13,000 distinct CDR3 sequences detected, over 60% appear once; the ten largest clones hold 30%.

The V gene is TRBV4-2, the J gene TRBJ2-4; TRBD1 or TRBD2 may be the D gene (6 bases each). With the DNA end fitting TRBJ2-1 better, the J assignment may be wrong. Sequencing used CD4+ Th1 cells sorted from blood. The clonotype was recovered from a man aged 35-49 years in good health. In nucleotides, the CDR3 is TGTGCCAGCAGCGACAGTGAACGGGGGCCGAGCAATGAGCAGTTCTTC. This sequence encodes CASSDSERGPSNEQFF.